Listed here are 16 T cell receptor beta chains from one sample, sequenced in a study of blood T cell repertoires in COVID-19. Sequencing used immunoSEQ multiplex PCR; TCRdb keeps in-frame clones, though not all of them. The sample lists 350,000 or so clones, approximately 87% occurring once. Specimen: peripheral blood. These receptors all stem from a woman in her 30s with COVID-19, enrolled during active disease.

This chain links TRBV5-6 with TRBJ1-1; weak D call: TRBD1 (5 bases). V was trimmed by 0 bases and J by 3 bases, leaving 12 bases between them. The CDR3 runs 15 residues. Germline CDR1 is SGHDT and CDR2 is YYEEEE. This chain's CDR3 is CASSLAAGDDTEAFF. The CDR3 DNA is TGTGCCAGCAGCTTGGCCGCGGGGGATGACACTGAAGCTTTCTTT.

The V and J genes are TRBV7-2 and TRBJ2-7; 11 nucleotides match TRBD2. The V gene's germline CDR1 is SGHTA and CDR2 FQGNSA. V lost 2 bases to trimming and J lost 5 bases; unmatched junction nucleotides: 2. The CDR3 extends over 14 amino acids. The CDR3 region is CASSLQLAGDEQYF. In DNA form, the CDR3 reads TGTGCCAGCAGCTTACAACTAGCGGGAGACGAGCAGTACTTC.

The rearrangement uses TRBV9 and TRBJ2-1; TRBD2 agrees at 9 bases. The germline V gene encodes CDR1 SGDLS and CDR2 YYNGEE. The CDR3 loop spans 16 amino acids. With V trimmed by 5 bases and J by 10 bases, 16 bases remained unmatched. The CDR3 protein is CASSRLDGGRAGEQFF. Written as DNA, the CDR3 is TGTGCCAGCAGTAGACTGGATGGCGGGAGGGCCGGGGAGCAGTTCTTC.

The rearrangement uses TRBV6-4 and TRBJ2-2; 8 positions match TRBD2. The CDR3 contains 14 residues. Germline CDR1 and CDR2: MRHNA and SNTAGT. V shed 8 bases, J shed 3 bases, and the junction held 5 bases outside the gene matches. CDR3 DNA: TGTGCCAGCGGAGCGGGAGATGACACCGGGGAGCTGTTTTTT. Encoded protein: CASGAGDDTGELFF.

V is TRBV7-9 and J is TRBJ2-1; 7 bases are shared with TRBD1. Germline trimming cut 5 bases from V and 5 bases from J; bases unmatched to any gene: 9. Germline assignment: CDR1 SEHNR and CDR2 FQNEAQ (reference sequence). CDR3 length: 15 amino acids. DNA for the CDR3: TGTGCCAGCAGCCAGCTCGGACAGGTTAACAATGAGCAGTTCTTC. Residues: CASSQLGQVNNEQFF.

The V call is TRBV4-1, the J call TRBJ2-2; D might be TRBD1 (7 bases). The germline gives CDR1 MGHRA, CDR2 YSYEKL. V dropped 4 bases and J dropped 4 bases, with 16 bases sitting between them. This CDR3 is built from 16 residues. CDR3 bases: TGCGCCAGCAGCCTTCGGGGGACAGCACCCACCGGGGAGCTGTTTTTT. This encodes CASSLRGTAPTGELFF.

This chain links TRBV30 with TRBJ2-2; D may be TRBD1 (5 bases). The V end lost 3 bases, the J end lost 3 bases, and 8 bases lay between the germline ends. The germline V gene has CDR1 GTSNPN and CDR2 SVGIG (reference sequence). This CDR3 is 13 amino acids long. Here the CDR3 DNA reads TGTGCCTGGAGGAGACAGTACACCGGGGAGCTGTTTTTT. As protein: CAWRRQYTGELFF.

The chain combines TRBV5-8 with TRBJ2-7; the match to TRBD2 covers 14 bases. After removal of 4 bases from V and 6 bases from J, the junction contained 6 bases not matched to a gene. The CDR3 has 15 amino acids. CDR1 is SGHTS and CDR2 is YDEGEE in the germline V gene. DNA of the CDR3: TGTGCCAGCAGCCAGCGACTAGCGGGAGGGCGCGAGCAGTACTTC. Translated: CASSQRLAGGREQYF. The full variable domain, in which reference TRBV5-8 and TRBJ2-7 provide the parts outside the CDR3, is EAGVTQSPTHLIKTRGQQATLRCSPISGHTSVYWYQQALGLGLQFLLWYDEGEERNRGNFPPRFSGRQFPNYSSELNVNALELEDSALYLCASSQRLAGGREQYFGPGTRLTVT.

The gene calls are TRBV11-2 and TRBJ2-5; possible D gene TRBD2, 6 bases. Germline CDR1 is SGHAT and CDR2 is FQNNGV. The CDR3 is made up of 14 amino acids. The V gene lost 4 bases and the J gene lost 4 bases, with 13 bases spanning the gap. CDR3 region: CASSSGASGETQYF. The CDR3 DNA follows: TGTGCCAGCAGCTCGGGAGCCAGTGGAGAGACCCAGTACTTC.

This chain joins TRBV2 and TRBJ1-2; no reliable D call. CDR3 size: 13 residues. Germline V CDR1 and CDR2: SNHLY, FYNNEI. The germline V and J ends were trimmed by 8 bases and 0 bases, with 10 bases remaining between them. The chain's CDR3 is CASGLLANYGYTF. In nucleotides, the CDR3 is TGTGCCAGCGGACTATTAGCTAACTATGGCTACACCTTC.

The V call is TRBV28, the J call TRBJ2-1; 13 nucleotides line up with TRBD2. CDR1 and CDR2 (germline): MDHEN, SYDVKM. The CDR3 consists of 16 residues. The trim removed 5 bases at V and 7 bases at J, leaving 8 bases unmatched. Here the CDR3 DNA reads TGTGCCAGCAGTCCAAACGGACTAGCGGGAGTGAATGAGCAGTTCTTC. Translation: CASSPNGLAGVNEQFF. Drawing the rest from reference TRBV28 and TRBJ2-1, the complete variable domain is DVKVTQSSRYLVKRTGEKVFLECVQDMDHENMFWYRQDPGLGLRLIYFSYDVKMKEKGDIPEGYSVSREKKERFSLILESASTNQTSMYLCASSPNGLAGVNEQFFGPGTRLTVL.

J is TRBJ2-2 and V is TRBV19; TRBD1 matches at 9 bases. CDR1 is LNHDA and CDR2 is SQIVND in the germline V gene (reference sequence). The CDR3 has 16 residues. J lost 4 bases, V lost 9 bases, and 12 bases had no gene match. CDR3 sequence reads: CASSGERDRATGELFF. The CDR3 region has the DNA TGTGCCAGCTCCGGTGAGCGGGACAGGGCCACCGGGGAGCTGTTTTTT. The full variable domain, with the rest looked up from reference TRBV19 and TRBJ2-2, is DGGITQSPKYLFRKEGQNVTLSCEQNLNHDAMYWYRQDPGQGLRLIYYSQIVNDFQKGDIAEGYSVSREKKESFPLTVTSAQKNPTAFYLCASSGERDRATGELFFGEGSRLTVL.

The genes are TRBV10-3 and TRBJ1-2; no reliable D call. The CDR3 spans 15 residues. Germline V lookup: CDR1 ENHRY, CDR2 SYGVKD. The V and J ends lost 3 bases and 4 bases respectively, with 15 bases between them. DNA for the CDR3: TGTGCCATCAGTGACTCAAACGTATACTTCTATGGCTACACCTTC. Translation gives CAISDSNVYFYGYTF.

This chain connects TRBV4-3 to TRBJ2-5; tentative D call: TRBD2 (6 bases). The germline V and J ends were trimmed by 0 bases and 2 bases, with 7 bases remaining between them. The CDR3 totals 14 residues. Germline V gene lookup returns CDR1 LGHNA and CDR2 YSLEER. The DNA for the CDR3 is TGCGCCAGCAGCCAAGATCGGGGGCAAGAGACCCAGTACTTC. Translating gives CASSQDRGQETQYF.

The chain employs TRBV9 and TRBJ1-2; perhaps TRBD1 as D (6 bases). Trimming stripped 0 bases from V and 4 bases from J, with 16 bases between. Germline lookup yields CDR1 SGDLS and CDR2 YYNGEE. The CDR3 sequence is 16 residues long. CDR3 sequence: CASSVEGQTLGYGYTF. Written as DNA, the CDR3 is TGTGCCAGCAGCGTAGAAGGACAGACCCTCGGCTATGGCTACACCTTC.

This chain uses TRBV6-5 with TRBJ2-7; 13 nucleotides agree with TRBD2. V lost 7 bases, J lost 4 bases, and 4 bases stayed unmatched. Germline V gene data show CDR1 as MNHEY and CDR2 as SVGAGI. This CDR3 region has 14 residues. The CDR3 region is CASMPGLAGYEQYF. The DNA of the CDR3 is TGTGCCAGCATGCCGGGACTAGCGGGGTACGAGCAGTACTTC.